The T cell receptor (beta chain) under discussion was sequenced for a study of blood T cell repertoires in COVID-19. Study information: Sites across the United States, Italy and Spain contributed samples from acute and convalescent COVID-19. In each case, the material was cDNA or gDNA derived from T cells, B-cell-depleted T cells, or PBMCs.

CDR3 length equals 16 residues. Germline V lookup: CDR1 LGHDT, CDR2 YNNKEL (reference sequence). After removal of 3 bases from V and 6 bases from J, the junction contained 11 bases not matched to a gene. In its sample, this clone was seen a few times. How the authors handled the data: Reference gene primer amplification yielded estimated nucleated cell counts. Produced via immunoSEQ multiplex PCR; TCRdb's table is partial and in-frame only. For V, J and clone size, that table is used; D and trimming come from the DNA. The table includes 55,000 to 65,000 clones, about four fifths detected once. Sequencing used peripheral blood. This rearrangement joins TRBV3-1 (or the pseudogene TRBV3-2) to TRBJ2-1, with 7 bases matching TRBD2. This TCR came from a human donor in a cohort sampled during active COVID-19. The CDR3 coding sequence is TGTGCCAGCAGCCACGCCCTCGGCGGGAGAATCAATGAGCAGTTCTTC. This codes for CASSHALGGRINEQFF.